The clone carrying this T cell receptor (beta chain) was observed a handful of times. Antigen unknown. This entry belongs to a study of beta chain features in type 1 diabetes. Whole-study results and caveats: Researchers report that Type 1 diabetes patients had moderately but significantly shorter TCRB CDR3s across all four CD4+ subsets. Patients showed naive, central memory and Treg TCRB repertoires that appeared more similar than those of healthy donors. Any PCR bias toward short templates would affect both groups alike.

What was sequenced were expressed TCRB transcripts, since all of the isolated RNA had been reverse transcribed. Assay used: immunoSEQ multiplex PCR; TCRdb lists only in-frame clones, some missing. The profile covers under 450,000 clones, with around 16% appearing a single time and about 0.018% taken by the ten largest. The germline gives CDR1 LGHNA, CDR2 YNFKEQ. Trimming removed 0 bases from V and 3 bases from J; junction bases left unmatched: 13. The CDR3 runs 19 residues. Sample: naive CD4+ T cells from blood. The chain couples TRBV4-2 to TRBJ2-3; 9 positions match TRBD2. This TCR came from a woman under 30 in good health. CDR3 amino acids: CASSQDASSGTAPTDTQYF. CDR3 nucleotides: TGTGCCAGCAGCCAAGATGCGTCTAGCGGGACGGCTCCGACAGATACGCAGTATTTT.